These 30 T cell receptor beta chains were all obtained from the same sample, sequenced in a study of neurological immune-mediated disorders (dated by TCRdb to between 2019 and 2020). Libraries were constructed by 5' RACE. Sequenced using an Illumina HiSeq 2500. The raw public reads went through TCRdb reprocessing: fastp at Q25, MiXCR clone calling, in-frame beta chains kept. CDR3 protein duplicates are merged, each entry listing the most common genes and DNA. The sample profile shows about 65,000 distinct CDR3 sequences; roughly 3.7% of them were found once. 2.5% to 3% of the sample is in the top ten clones. Source material: PBMCs. These TCRs come from a man aged 45-65 years with multiple sclerosis.

This clonotype was seen at least ten times. J is TRBJ2-5 and V is TRBV20-1; D is undetermined. V was cut by 0 bases and J by 2 bases, with 10 bases left in between. CDR3 length equals 14 residues. CDR1 and CDR2 from the germline V gene are DFQATT and SNEGSKA (reference sequence). Here the CDR3 reads CSAREGSVQETQYF. CDR3 sequence (DNA): TGCAGTGCTAGAGAAGGGTCAGTTCAAGAGACCCAGTACTTC.

This clonotype was picked up many times. This chain uses TRBV12-3 or TRBV12-4 with TRBJ2-5, with D perhaps matching TRBD1 (5 bases). The CDR3 loop spans 13 amino acids. Between the trimmed V and J ends, which lost 6 bases and 5 bases, there was a span of 13 bases. This chain's CDR3 is CASRYQGWETQYF. The CDR3 DNA sequence: TGTGCCAGCAGATACCAGGGATGGGAGACCCAGTACTTC.

Many counts were recorded for this clonotype. This chain joins TRBV5-1 and TRBJ2-3; 7 bases line up with TRBD2. The V segment lost 3 bases and the J segment 4 bases; nucleotides outside the gene matches: 5. The CDR3 runs to 14 residues. Germline V gives CDR1 SGHRS, CDR2 YFSETQ. CDR3 in DNA: TGCGCCAGCAGCTCAGCGGGGTCCCCAGATACGCAGTATTTT. Translating gives CASSSAGSPDTQYF.

This clonotype was found a few times. This may arise from a read error, as a much more abundant clone is one base away. This chain connects TRBV6-5 to TRBJ2-4, with a possible D match to TRBD1 (6 bases). The CDR3 extends over 14 amino acids. Germline V gene lookup returns CDR1 MNHEY and CDR2 SVGAGI. Trimming pared 2 bases from V and 6 bases from J, leaving 11 bases between. The CDR3 protein is CASSYRGKRNIQYF. The CDR3 DNA follows: TGTGCCAGCAGTTACAGGGGGAAGAGAAACATTCAGTACTTC.

This clonotype has only a few counts. This chain links TRBV5-5 with TRBJ2-2; D is unresolved. Germline lookup yields CDR1 SGHKS and CDR2 YYEKEE (reference sequence). The germline V and J ends were trimmed by 4 bases and 7 bases, with 20 bases remaining between them. The CDR3 sequence is 16 residues long. CDR3 in amino acids: CASSLTTGSGSGELFF. CDR3 nucleotide sequence: TGTGCCAGCAGCCTGACCACGGGCTCCGGCAGCGGGGAGCTGTTTTTT.

This clonotype was picked up many times. The rearrangement links TRBV4-1 to TRBJ2-5; D gene ambiguous. The V and J ends lost 0 bases and 6 bases respectively, with 17 bases between them. The CDR3 totals 16 residues. The germline gives CDR1 MGHRA, CDR2 YSYEKL. The CDR3 DNA sequence: TGCGCCAGCAGCCAAGATCTGAGACTCAATTGGCAGACCCAGTACTTC. Amino acid sequence: CASSQDLRLNWQTQYF.

The chain is built from TRBV18 and TRBJ1-1; unclear D gene. Trimming stripped 1 base from V and 1 base from J, with 7 bases between. Per the germline V gene, CDR1 is KGHSH and CDR2 is LQKENI. This CDR3 has 14 residues. The CDR3 DNA reads TGTGCCAGCTCACCACAGGGTGCGAACACTGAAGCTTTCTTT. Residues: CASSPQGANTEAFF.

This clonotype was observed at least ten times. The genes are TRBV3-1 and TRBJ1-3; a weak D match, TRBD1 (5 bases). The germline V gene encodes CDR1 LGHDT and CDR2 YNNKEL (reference sequence). Deletions cut 4 bases from V and 4 bases from J, with 11 bases between. This CDR3 is built from 14 residues. The CDR3 DNA sequence: TGTGCCAGCAGCCCTGGGACTTCGGGAAACACCATATATTTT. This codes for CASSPGTSGNTIYF.

In its sample, this clonotype was seen many times. The chain employs TRBV12-3 or TRBV12-4 and TRBJ1-5; TRBD1 matches 8 bases. J lost 10 bases, V lost 6 bases, and 8 bases had no gene match. There are 13 residues in the CDR3. CDR3: CASRTTGGAPQHF. The CDR3 DNA sequence: TGTGCCAGCAGAACCACAGGGGGGGCCCCCCAGCATTTT.

In its sample, this clonotype was seen many times. The chain couples TRBV7-8 to TRBJ1-4, with a possible D match to TRBD1 (6 bases). Trimming left V 5 bases short and J 8 bases short, with 21 bases between. Germline CDR1 reads SGHVS; CDR2 reads FQNEAQ. This CDR3 contains 16 residues. Written as DNA, the CDR3 is TGTGCCAGCAGCCGAACCCCCCGGGGGGGCCGGGAAAAACTGTTTTTT. This translates into CASSRTPRGGREKLFF.

This clonotype has ten or more counts. The J gene is TRBJ2-4, the V gene TRBV12-3 or TRBV12-4; 7 nucleotides match TRBD1. The trim removed 6 bases at V and 5 bases at J, leaving 10 bases unmatched. The CDR3 runs to 15 residues. This chain's CDR3 is CASRRSDRAQNIQYF. CDR3 bases: TGTGCCAGCAGGCGGTCAGACAGGGCCCAAAACATTCAGTACTTC.

Remarks on this clonotype: This clone may be a read error of a much larger clone one base away. This chain joins TRBV25-1 and TRBJ2-3; D ambiguous. The CDR3 sequence is 15 residues long. Trimming shortened V by 10 bases and J by 3 bases, and 20 bases separated the two germline ends. The germline V gene has CDR1 MGHDK and CDR2 SYGVNS. In DNA, the CDR3 is TGTGCCAACAGCCTAGGACGGATTGTAACAGATACGCAGTATTTT. This sequence encodes CANSLGRIVTDTQYF.

V usage is TRBV2 and J usage is TRBJ2-3; 12 bases are shared with TRBD2. The CDR3 length is 17 residues. Trimming cost V 1 base and J 6 bases; bases outside gene matches: 8. Germline lookup yields CDR1 SNHLY and CDR2 FYNNEI. The DNA of the CDR3 is TGTGCCAGCAGTGAAGGTGCTAGCGGGGGGGCCGGGGATACGCAGTATTTT. Translating gives CASSEGASGGAGDTQYF.

This clonotype was observed a few times. The chain recombines TRBV29-1 with TRBJ1-2, with a possible D match to TRBD1 (5 bases). The CDR3 contains 13 residues. CDR1 and CDR2 (germline): SQVTM, ANQGSEA. V gave up 5 bases and J gave up 4 bases, with 14 bases separating them. The CDR3 DNA reads TGCAGCGTTTTCCAGGGAGCCCTCTATGGCTACACCTTC. The encoded protein is CSVFQGALYGYTF.

There are many counts of this clonotype. The V and J genes are TRBV5-1 and TRBJ2-1, with TRBD2 matching over 9 bases. This CDR3 has 14 residues. Germline CDR1 reads SGHRS; CDR2 reads YFSETQ. V was clipped by 4 bases and J by 4 bases; unmatched bases: 3. The CDR3 loop is CASSGTSQYNEQFF. CDR3 DNA: TGCGCCAGCAGCGGGACTAGCCAGTACAATGAGCAGTTCTTC.

This clonotype was counted at least ten times. This chain uses TRBV10-3 with TRBJ2-5; 8 bases are a match to TRBD1. The CDR3 contains 14 residues. Germline V gives CDR1 ENHRY, CDR2 SYGVKD. V lost 6 bases and J lost 3; bases outside the gene matches: 6. Written as DNA, the CDR3 is TGTGCCATCAGCGCGACAGGGGAAAAAGAGACCCAGTACTTC. Translation gives CAISATGEKETQYF.

This clonotype was recorded many times. The chain recombines TRBV5-1 with TRBJ2-5; TRBD1 is a possible D gene (7 bases). The germline CDR1 and CDR2 sequences are SGHRS and YFSETQ. Trimming removed 1 base at V and 5 bases at J, with 18 bases between. The CDR3 runs 16 residues. The CDR3 protein is CASSLQGGPRGETQYF. As DNA, the CDR3 is TGCGCCAGCAGCTTGCAGGGGGGCCCACGAGGGGAGACCCAGTACTTC.

This clonotype has a count of ten or more. V is TRBV29-1 and J is TRBJ2-2, with 7 bases matching TRBD2. With 7 bases clipped from V and 5 bases from J, the junction kept 10 bases outside the gene matches. This CDR3 is 14 amino acids long. The germline V gene encodes CDR1 SQVTM and CDR2 ANQGSEA. Here the CDR3 reads CSAGGGASTGELFF. DNA for the CDR3: TGCAGCGCCGGGGGAGGGGCGAGTACCGGGGAGCTGTTTTTT.

Many counts were recorded for this clonotype. In DNA, the CDR3 is TGTGCCAGCAGCCGGAGACAGGGCGGGGAGACCCAGTACTTC. Encoded protein: CASSRRQGGETQYF. The rearrangement uses TRBV13 and TRBJ2-5; 7 positions agree with TRBD1. V was pared by 5 bases and J by 5 bases, with 8 bases of the junction left unmatched. There are 14 residues in the CDR3. Germline loops: CDR1 PRHDT, CDR2 FYEKMQ (reference sequence).

There are a few counts of this clonotype. This chain connects TRBV7-2 to TRBJ2-7; 8 nucleotides align to TRBD1. CDR1 and CDR2 from the germline V gene are SGHTA and FQGNSA. Trimming took 1 base from V and 8 from J; bases not matched to a gene: 16. The CDR3 consists of 17 residues. CDR3 sequence reads: CASSLDRSELRQGQQYF. CDR3 in DNA: TGTGCCAGCAGCTTAGATAGGTCAGAGTTAAGACAGGGGCAGCAGTACTTC. Complete variable domain (other parts from reference TRBV7-2 and TRBJ2-7): GAGVSQSPSNKVTEKGKDVELRCDPISGHTALYWYRQSLGQGLEFLIYFQGNSAPDKSGLPSDRFSAERTGGSVSTLTIQRTQQEDSAVYLCASSLDRSELRQGQQYFGPGTRLTVT.

CDR3 loop: CSARDLGTGTHRELFF. CDR3 DNA sequence: TGCAGTGCTAGAGACCTCGGGACGGGAACACACCGGGAGCTGTTTTTT. The J gene is TRBJ2-2, the V gene TRBV20-1; D tentatively reads TRBD1 or TRBD2 (5 bases each). V lost 0 bases to trimming and J lost 9 bases, with 20 bases between them. In germline, CDR1 is DFQATT, CDR2 SNEGSKA (reference sequence). The CDR3 loop spans 16 amino acids.

This clonotype was observed many times. The CDR3 loop is CASSQDHTGVGANVLTF. CDR3 nucleotides: TGCGCCAGCAGCCAAGATCACACAGGGGTCGGGGCCAACGTCCTGACTTTC. The chain joins TRBV4-3 to TRBJ2-6, with TRBD1 matching 7 bases. CDR3 length: 17 amino acids. V shed 0 bases, J shed 4 bases, and the junction held 6 bases outside the gene matches. Germline V gene lookup returns CDR1 LGHNA and CDR2 YSLEER.

This clonotype has at least ten counts. This rearrangement joins TRBV20-1 to TRBJ1-1; 7 positions match TRBD1. Germline trimming cut 6 bases from V and 2 bases from J; bases unmatched to any gene: 6. The germline V gene encodes CDR1 DFQATT and CDR2 SNEGSKA (reference sequence). The length of the CDR3 is 13 residues. As DNA, the CDR3 is TGCAGTGCGTGGGGACAGAGAAACACTGAAGCTTTCTTT. Translation: CSAWGQRNTEAFF.

In this sample, this clonotype turned up many times. The chain combines TRBV12-3 or TRBV12-4 with TRBJ2-7; maybe TRBD1 (5 bases). The CDR3 totals 14 residues. V lost 1 base, J lost 1 base, and 8 bases lay in between. Here the CDR3 DNA reads TGTGCCAGCAGTTTAGGGGGCAGGTCCTACGAGCAGTACGTC. Translation: CASSLGGRSYEQYV.

This clonotype was seen ten or more times. This chain joins TRBV2 and TRBJ2-5; D uncertain. The germline CDR1 and CDR2 sequences are SNHLY and FYNNEI. The CDR3 has 13 residues. The V gene lost 6 bases and the J gene lost 2 bases, with 10 bases spanning the gap. The DNA of the CDR3 is TGTGCCAGCAGGCTGTGGCTGCAAGAGACCCAGTACTTC. This translates into CASRLWLQETQYF.

This clonotype has ten or more counts. The chain joins TRBV7-8 to TRBJ1-1, with 8 bases identical to TRBD1. Looked up from germline, CDR1 is SGHVS and CDR2 is FQNEAQ. The length of the CDR3 is 13 residues. J lost 7 bases, V lost 5 bases, and 6 bases had no gene match. In DNA form, the CDR3 reads TGTGCCAGCAGCGGACAGGGTTTGGTTGAAGCTTTCTTT. This gives the protein CASSGQGLVEAFF. Complete variable domain (other parts from reference TRBV7-8 and TRBJ1-1): GAGVSQSPRYKVAKRGQDVALRCDPISGHVSLFWYQQALGQGPEFLTYFQNEAQLDKSGLPSDRFFAERPEGSVSTLKIQRTQQEDSAVYLCASSGQGLVEAFFGQGTRLTVV.

This clonotype was picked up many times. V is TRBV20-1 and J is TRBJ2-3, with 9 bases that match TRBD2. Germline-derived CDR1 and CDR2 are DFQATT and SNEGSKA (reference sequence). Trimming at V came to 6 bases and at J to 2 bases, leaving 9 bases not matched to a gene. The CDR3 loop spans 15 amino acids. CDR3 protein: CSARSGGHSTDTQYF. CDR3 sequence (DNA): TGCAGTGCCCGTAGCGGGGGACACTCCACAGATACGCAGTATTTT.

This clonotype was detected ten times or more. CDR3 in amino acids: CSALPLRGDMNTEAFF. In nucleotides, the CDR3 is TGCAGTGCCCTACCCCTCAGGGGGGACATGAACACTGAAGCTTTCTTT. This chain uses TRBV20-1 with TRBJ1-1, with 7 bases aligning to TRBD1. The junction had 13 bases not matched to a gene; V was cut back by 6 bases and J by 0 bases. The CDR3 has 16 amino acids. Per germline, CDR1 DFQATT and CDR2 SNEGSKA (reference sequence).

At least ten counts were recorded for this clonotype. The chain has TRBV5-1 and TRBJ2-5; 7 bases map to TRBD1. The CDR3 has 16 amino acids. V trimming: 4 bases; J trimming: 4 bases; junction bases outside the gene matches: 13. The V gene's germline CDR1 is SGHRS and CDR2 YFSETQ. The CDR3 DNA sequence: TGCGCCAGCAGCAAGTTCGGGACAGTGAATGGAGAGACCCAGTACTTC. Translating it yields CASSKFGTVNGETQYF.

This clonotype was seen many times. CDR3 protein: CASSLTLGGTDTQYF. The CDR3 nucleotides are TGTGCCAGCAGCTTAACTCTCGGAGGCACAGATACGCAGTATTTT. The chain carries TRBV7-3 and TRBJ2-3; D not resolved. Per the germline V gene, CDR1 is SGHTA and CDR2 is FQGTGA. V gave up 0 bases and J gave up 1 base, with 8 bases separating them. The CDR3 is 15 residues long.